This T cell receptor (beta chain) was observed in a study of T cell repertoires in cytomegalovirus infection. Study-level background: As its CMV epitopes, the study selected recently identified HLA-C-restricted and well-studied HLA-B-restricted targets.

TCRdb recomputed calls from the reads with MiXCR, one row per CDR3 protein. The sample lists approximately 110,000 distinct CDR3 sequences, 42% occurring once. V was cut by 2 bases and J by 6 bases, with 14 bases left in between. There are 15 residues in the CDR3. As to this clonotype: The antigen remains unidentified.

The rearrangement uses TRBV12-3 or TRBV12-4 and TRBJ1-5; D may be TRBD1 (6 bases). Sequencing used CD8+ T cells from cultured PBMCs, obtained from culture after CMV antigen stimulation. This receptor was identified in a human donor in good health (CMV status not recorded). Some clones in this sample may be carry-over from other donors' samples. CDR3 region: CASSLTGGRSQPQHF. The CDR3 nucleotides are TGTGCCAGCAGTTTAACCGGGGGGCGGTCTCAGCCCCAGCATTTT.